One sample yielded the 2 T cell receptor beta chains listed below, sequenced in a study of Ad26.COV2.S vaccination and SARS-CoV-2 variants. Generated by immunoSEQ multiplex PCR, the TCRdb table keeps only in-frame clones and is missing some. The profile shows 400,000 to 450,000 clones, roughly 90% of them singletons. Documented treatment: around 19 received Ad26.COV2.S at low or high dose, single or two shots; 5 received placebo; per-sample allocation not given. Samples came from day 63 after the first vaccine or placebo injection. Sequenced material: peripheral blood, taken in a trial of Ad26.COV2.S vaccine versus placebo. The receptors shown here come from a person aged 18-65 years who received the Ad26.COV2.S COVID-19 vaccine or a placebo.

The CDR3 protein is CASGDLYNEQFF. The CDR3 DNA reads TGTGCCAGCGGTGACTTATACAATGAGCAGTTCTTC. V is TRBV3-1 (or the pseudogene TRBV3-2) and J is TRBJ2-1; D is ambiguous. Germline CDR1 reads LGHDT; CDR2 reads YNNKEL (reference sequence). V shed 8 bases and J shed 4 bases, with 9 bases lying between them. This CDR3 contains 12 residues.

This chain joins TRBV5-1 and TRBJ2-7, with a weak D call TRBD2 (6 bases). This CDR3 comprises 14 residues. Trimming took off 2 bases at V and 0 bases at J, with 9 bases between the two ends. CDR1 SGHRS and CDR2 YFSETQ come from the germline V gene. The CDR3 loop reads CASSLRDFSYEQYF. CDR3 nucleotides: TGCGCCAGCAGCTTACGGGACTTCTCCTACGAGCAGTACTTC.